The source of this T cell receptor (beta chain) is a study of blood T cell repertoires in COVID-19. Sequenced by immunoSEQ multiplex PCR; TCRdb stores in-frame clones only, minus some. This table holds over 40,000 clones, approximately 92% found once. V shed 4 bases, J shed 6 bases, and the junction held 9 bases outside the gene matches. Germline CDR1 reads SGHTA; CDR2 reads FQGNSA. The CDR3 runs to 15 residues. This clone came up a few times. The rearrangement joins TRBV7-2 to TRBJ2-7; 10 nucleotides match TRBD2. Sequencing was done on a sample of peripheral blood. The clonotype comes from a human donor in a cohort sampled during active COVID-19. The CDR3 region is CASSSLRLAGLEQYF. In DNA, the CDR3 is TGTGCCAGCAGCTCGCTTAGACTAGCGGGCCTCGAGCAGTACTTC.